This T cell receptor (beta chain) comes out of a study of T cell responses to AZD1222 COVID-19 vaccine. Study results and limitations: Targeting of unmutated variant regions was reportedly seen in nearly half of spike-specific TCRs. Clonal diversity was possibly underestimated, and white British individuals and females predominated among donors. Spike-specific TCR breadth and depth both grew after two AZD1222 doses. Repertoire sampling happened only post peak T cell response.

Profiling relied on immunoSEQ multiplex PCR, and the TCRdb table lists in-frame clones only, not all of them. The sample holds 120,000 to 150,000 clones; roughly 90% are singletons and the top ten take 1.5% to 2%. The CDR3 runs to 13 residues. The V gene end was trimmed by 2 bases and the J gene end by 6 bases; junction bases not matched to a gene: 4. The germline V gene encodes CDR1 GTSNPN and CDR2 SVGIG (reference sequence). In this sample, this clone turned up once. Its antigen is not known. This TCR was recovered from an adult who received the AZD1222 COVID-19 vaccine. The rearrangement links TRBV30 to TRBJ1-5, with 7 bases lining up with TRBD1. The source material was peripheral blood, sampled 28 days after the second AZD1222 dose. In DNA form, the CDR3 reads TGTGCCTGGAGTCGACAGGGCGGTCAGCCCCAGCATTTT. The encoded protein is CAWSRQGGQPQHF. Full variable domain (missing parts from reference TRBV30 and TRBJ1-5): SQTIHQWPATLVQPVGSPLSLECTVEGTSNPNLYWYRQAAGRGLQLLFYSVGIGQISSEVPQNLSASRPQDRQFILSSKKLLLSDSGFYLCAWSRQGGQPQHFGDGTRLSIL.